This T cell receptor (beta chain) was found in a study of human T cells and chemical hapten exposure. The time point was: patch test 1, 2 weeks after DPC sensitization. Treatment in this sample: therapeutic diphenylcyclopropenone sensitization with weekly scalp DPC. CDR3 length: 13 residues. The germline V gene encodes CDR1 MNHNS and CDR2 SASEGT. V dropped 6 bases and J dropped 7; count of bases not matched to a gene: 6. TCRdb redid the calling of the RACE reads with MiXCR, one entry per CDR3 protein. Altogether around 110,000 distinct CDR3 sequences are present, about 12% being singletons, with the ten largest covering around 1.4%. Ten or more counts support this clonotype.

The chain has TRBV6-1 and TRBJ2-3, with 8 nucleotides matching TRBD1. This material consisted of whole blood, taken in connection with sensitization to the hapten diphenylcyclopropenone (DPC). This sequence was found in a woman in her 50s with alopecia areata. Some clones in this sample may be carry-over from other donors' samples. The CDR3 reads CASRADRVNTQYF. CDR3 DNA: TGTGCCAGCAGGGCGGACAGGGTAAATACGCAGTATTTT.